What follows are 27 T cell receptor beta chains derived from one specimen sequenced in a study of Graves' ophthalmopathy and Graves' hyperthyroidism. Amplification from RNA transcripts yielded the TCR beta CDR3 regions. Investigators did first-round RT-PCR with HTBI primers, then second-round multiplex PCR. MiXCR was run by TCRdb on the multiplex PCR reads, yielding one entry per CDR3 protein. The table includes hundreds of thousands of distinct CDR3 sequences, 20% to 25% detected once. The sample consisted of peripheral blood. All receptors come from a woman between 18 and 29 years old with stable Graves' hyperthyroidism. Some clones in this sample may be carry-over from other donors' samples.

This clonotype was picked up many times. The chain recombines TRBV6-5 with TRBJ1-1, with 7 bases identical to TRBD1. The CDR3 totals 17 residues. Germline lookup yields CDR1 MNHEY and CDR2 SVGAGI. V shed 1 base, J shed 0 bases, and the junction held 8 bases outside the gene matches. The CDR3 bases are TGTGCCAGCAGTTACTATGCCCCGGGACAGCTGAACACTGAAGCTTTCTTT. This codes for CASSYYAPGQLNTEAFF.

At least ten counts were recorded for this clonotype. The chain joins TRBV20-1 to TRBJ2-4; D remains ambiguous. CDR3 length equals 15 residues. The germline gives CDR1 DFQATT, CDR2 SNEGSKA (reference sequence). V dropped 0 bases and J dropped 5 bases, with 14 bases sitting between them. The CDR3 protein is CSARESAVAQNIQYF. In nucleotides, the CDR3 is TGCAGTGCTAGAGAGAGCGCGGTTGCCCAAAACATTCAGTACTTC.

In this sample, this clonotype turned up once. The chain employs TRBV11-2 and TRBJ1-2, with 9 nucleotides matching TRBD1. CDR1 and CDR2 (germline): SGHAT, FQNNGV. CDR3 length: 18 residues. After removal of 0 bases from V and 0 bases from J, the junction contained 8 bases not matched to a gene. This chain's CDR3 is CASSLERVDRGTNYGYTF. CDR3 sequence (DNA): TGTGCCAGCAGCTTAGAAAGGGTGGACAGGGGCACTAACTATGGCTACACCTTC. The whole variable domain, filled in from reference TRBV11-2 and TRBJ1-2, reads EAGVAQSPRYKIIEKRQSVAFWCNPISGHATLYWYQQILGQGPKLLIQFQNNGVVDDSQLPKDRFSAERLKGVDSTLKIQPAKLEDSAVYLCASSLERVDRGTNYGYTFGSGTRLTVV.

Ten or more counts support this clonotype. CDR3 residues: CASSIQGSHGIQYF. In nucleotides, the CDR3 is TGTGCCAGTAGTATTCAGGGGAGTCATGGAATTCAGTACTTC. The chain carries TRBV19 and TRBJ2-4; D possibly corresponds to TRBD1 (6 bases). Germline V lookup: CDR1 LNHDA, CDR2 SQIVND (reference sequence). This CDR3 spans 14 amino acids. V was clipped by 3 bases and J by 10 bases, with 16 bases between them. Drawing the rest from reference TRBV19 and TRBJ2-4, the complete variable domain is DGGITQSPKYLFRKEGQNVTLSCEQNLNHDAMYWYRQDPGQGLRLIYYSQIVNDFQKGDIAEGYSVSREKKESFPLTVTSAQKNPTAFYLCASSIQGSHGIQYFGAGTRLSVL.

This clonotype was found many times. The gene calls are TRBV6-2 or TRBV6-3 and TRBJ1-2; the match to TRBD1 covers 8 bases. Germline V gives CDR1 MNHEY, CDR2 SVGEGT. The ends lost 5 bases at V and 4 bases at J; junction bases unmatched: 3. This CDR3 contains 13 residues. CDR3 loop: CASSDRGSYGYTF. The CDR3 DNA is TGTGCCAGCAGTGACAGGGGAAGCTATGGCTACACCTTC.

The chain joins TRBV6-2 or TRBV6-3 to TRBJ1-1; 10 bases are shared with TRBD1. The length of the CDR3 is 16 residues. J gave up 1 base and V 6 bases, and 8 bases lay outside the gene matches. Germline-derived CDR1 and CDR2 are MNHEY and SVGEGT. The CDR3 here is CASRMTGGLGNTEAFF. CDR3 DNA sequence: TGTGCCAGCAGAATGACAGGGGGCCTTGGGAACACTGAAGCTTTCTTT.

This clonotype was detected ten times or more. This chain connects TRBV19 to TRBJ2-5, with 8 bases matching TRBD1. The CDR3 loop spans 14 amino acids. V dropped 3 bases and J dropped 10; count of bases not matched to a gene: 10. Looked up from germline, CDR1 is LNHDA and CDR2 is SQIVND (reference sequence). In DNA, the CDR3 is TGTGCCAGTAGTATGGCTGGACAGGGTGTTAGCCAGTACTTC. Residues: CASSMAGQGVSQYF.

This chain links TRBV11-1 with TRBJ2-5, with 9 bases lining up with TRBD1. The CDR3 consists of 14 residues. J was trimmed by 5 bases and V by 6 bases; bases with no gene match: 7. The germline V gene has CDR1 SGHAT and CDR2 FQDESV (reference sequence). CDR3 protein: CASRYTGGRETQYF. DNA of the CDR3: TGTGCCAGCAGATACACAGGGGGCCGGGAGACCCAGTACTTC. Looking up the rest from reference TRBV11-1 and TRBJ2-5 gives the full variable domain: EAEVAQSPRYKITEKSQAVAFWCDPISGHATLYWYRQILGQGPELLVQFQDESVVDDSQLPKDRFSAERLKGVDSTLKIQPAELGDSAMYLCASRYTGGRETQYFGPGTRLLVL.

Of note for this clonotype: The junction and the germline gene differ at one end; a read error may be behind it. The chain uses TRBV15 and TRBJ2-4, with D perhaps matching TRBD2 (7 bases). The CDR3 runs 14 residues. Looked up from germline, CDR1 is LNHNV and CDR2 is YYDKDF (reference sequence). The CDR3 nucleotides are TGTGCCACCAGCATTGGGGGGGGGCTAAACATTAAGTACTTC. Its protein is CATSIGGGLNIKYF.

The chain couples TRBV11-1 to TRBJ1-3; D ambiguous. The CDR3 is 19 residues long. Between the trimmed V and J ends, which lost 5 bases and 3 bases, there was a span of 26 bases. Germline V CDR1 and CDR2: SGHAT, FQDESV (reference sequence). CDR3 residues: CASSRMGTRSGTDGNTIYF. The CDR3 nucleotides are TGTGCCAGCAGCCGGATGGGAACGAGGAGTGGAACGGATGGAAACACCATATATTTT.

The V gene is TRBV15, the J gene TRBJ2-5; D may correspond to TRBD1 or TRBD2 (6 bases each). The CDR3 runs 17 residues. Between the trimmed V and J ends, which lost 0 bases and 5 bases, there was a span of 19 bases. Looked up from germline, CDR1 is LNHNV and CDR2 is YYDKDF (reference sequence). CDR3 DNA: TGTGCCACCAGCAGAGAGAGCGGGTGGGGGCATACGGAGACCCAGTACTTC. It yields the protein CATSRESGWGHTETQYF.

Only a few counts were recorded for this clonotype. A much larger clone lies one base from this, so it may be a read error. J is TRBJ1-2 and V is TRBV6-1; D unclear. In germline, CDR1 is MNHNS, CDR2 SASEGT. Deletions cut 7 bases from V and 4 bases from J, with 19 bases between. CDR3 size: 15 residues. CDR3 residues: CASIPGGSASYGYTF. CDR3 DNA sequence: TGTGCCAGCATCCCAGGAGGGTCAGCTAGCTATGGCTACACCTTC.

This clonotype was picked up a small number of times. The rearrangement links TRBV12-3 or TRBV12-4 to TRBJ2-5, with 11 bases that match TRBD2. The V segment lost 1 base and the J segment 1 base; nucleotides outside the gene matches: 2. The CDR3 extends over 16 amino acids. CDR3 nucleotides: TGTGCCAGCAGTTTAGGACTAGCGGGGCCCCAAGAGACCCAGTACTTC. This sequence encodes CASSLGLAGPQETQYF.

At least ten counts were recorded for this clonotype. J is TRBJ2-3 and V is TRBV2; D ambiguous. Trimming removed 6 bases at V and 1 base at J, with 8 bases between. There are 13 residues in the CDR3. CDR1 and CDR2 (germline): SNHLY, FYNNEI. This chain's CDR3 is CASSAARTDTQYF. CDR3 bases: TGTGCCAGCAGCGCAGCACGCACAGATACGCAGTATTTT.

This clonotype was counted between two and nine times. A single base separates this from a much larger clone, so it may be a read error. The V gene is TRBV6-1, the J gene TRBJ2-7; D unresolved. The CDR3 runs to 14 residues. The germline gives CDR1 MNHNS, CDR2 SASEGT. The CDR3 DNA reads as TGTGCCAGCACCCCGTCCCGGTACTCCTACGAGCGGTACTTC. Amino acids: CASTPSRYSYERYF.

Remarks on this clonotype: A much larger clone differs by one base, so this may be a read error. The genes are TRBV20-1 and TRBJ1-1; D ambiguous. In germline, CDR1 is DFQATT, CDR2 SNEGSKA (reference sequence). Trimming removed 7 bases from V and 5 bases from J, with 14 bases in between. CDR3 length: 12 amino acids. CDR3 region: CSVVDLGTEAFF. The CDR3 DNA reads TGCAGTGTTGTAGATCTGGGGACTGAAGCTTTCTTT.

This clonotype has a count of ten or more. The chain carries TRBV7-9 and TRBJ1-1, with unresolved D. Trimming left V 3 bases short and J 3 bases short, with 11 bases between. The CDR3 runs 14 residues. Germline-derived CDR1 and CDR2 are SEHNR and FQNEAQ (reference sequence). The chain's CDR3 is CASSFEGGYTEAFF. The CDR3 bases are TGTGCCAGCAGCTTTGAGGGAGGGTACACTGAAGCTTTCTTT.

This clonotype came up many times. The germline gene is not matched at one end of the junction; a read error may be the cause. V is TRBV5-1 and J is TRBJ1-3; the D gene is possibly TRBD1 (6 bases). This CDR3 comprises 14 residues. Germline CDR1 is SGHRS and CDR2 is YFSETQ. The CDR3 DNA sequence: TGCGCCACCAGCCGGGACACTAACTCGGACACCATATATTTT. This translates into CATSRDTNSDTIYF.

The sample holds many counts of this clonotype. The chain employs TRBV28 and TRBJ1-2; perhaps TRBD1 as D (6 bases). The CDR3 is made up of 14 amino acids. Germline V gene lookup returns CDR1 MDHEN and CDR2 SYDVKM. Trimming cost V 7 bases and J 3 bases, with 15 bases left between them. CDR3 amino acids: CASKRRGADYGYTF. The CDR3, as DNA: TGTGCCAGCAAACGGAGGGGGGCAGACTATGGCTACACCTTC.

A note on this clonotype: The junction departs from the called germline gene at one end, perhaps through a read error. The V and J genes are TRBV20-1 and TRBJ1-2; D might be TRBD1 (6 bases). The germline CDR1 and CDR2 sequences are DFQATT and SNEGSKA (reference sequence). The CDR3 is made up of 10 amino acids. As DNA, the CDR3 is TGCAGTGCTAGAGTGGGGGGCGACTACTTC. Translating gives CSARVGGDYF.

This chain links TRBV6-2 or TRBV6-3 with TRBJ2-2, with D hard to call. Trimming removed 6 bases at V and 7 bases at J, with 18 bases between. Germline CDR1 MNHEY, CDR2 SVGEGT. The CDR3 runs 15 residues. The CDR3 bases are TGTGCCAGCAGCCCCGGCGGATTCGAGATCGGGGAGCTGTTTTTT. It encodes CASSPGGFEIGELFF.

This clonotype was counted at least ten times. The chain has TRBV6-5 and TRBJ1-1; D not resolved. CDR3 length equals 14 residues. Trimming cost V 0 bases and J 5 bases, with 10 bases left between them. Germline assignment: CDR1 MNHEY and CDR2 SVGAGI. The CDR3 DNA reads TGTGCCAGCAGTTACTCGATAGGAGGGACTGAAGCTTTCTTT. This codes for CASSYSIGGTEAFF.

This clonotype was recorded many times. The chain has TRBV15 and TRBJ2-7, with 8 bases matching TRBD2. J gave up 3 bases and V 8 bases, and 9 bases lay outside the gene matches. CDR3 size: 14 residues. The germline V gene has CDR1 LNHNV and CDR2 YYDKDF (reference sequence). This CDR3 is CATSVRGAGYEQYF. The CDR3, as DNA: TGTGCCACCTCCGTGCGGGGGGCAGGCTACGAGCAGTACTTC.

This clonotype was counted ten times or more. This CDR3 reads CASTQGAGDFYEQYF. The CDR3 DNA reads TGTGCCAGCACCCAGGGAGCAGGGGACTTCTACGAGCAGTACTTC. The chain links TRBV6-2 or TRBV6-3 to TRBJ2-7; tentatively, D is TRBD1 or TRBD2 (6 bases each). The CDR3 is 15 amino acids. Trimming stripped 7 bases from V and 3 bases from J, with 19 bases between. Per the germline V gene, CDR1 is MNHEY and CDR2 is SVGEGT.

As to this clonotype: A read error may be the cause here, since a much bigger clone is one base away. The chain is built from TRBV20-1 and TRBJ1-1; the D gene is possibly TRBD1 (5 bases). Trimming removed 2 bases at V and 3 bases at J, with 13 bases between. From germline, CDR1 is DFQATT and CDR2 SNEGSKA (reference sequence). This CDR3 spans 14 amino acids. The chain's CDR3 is CSARSQGWDTEAFF. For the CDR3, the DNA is TGCAGTGCTAGAAGTCAGGGCTGGGACACTGAAGCTTTCTTT.

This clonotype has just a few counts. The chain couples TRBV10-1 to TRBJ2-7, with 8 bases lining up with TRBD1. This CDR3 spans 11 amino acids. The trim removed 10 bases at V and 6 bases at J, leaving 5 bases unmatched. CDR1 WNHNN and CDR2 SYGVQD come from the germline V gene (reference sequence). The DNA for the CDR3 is TGCGCCACCGGACAGGGTCGCGAGCAGTACTTC. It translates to CATGQGREQYF.

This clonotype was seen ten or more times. The CDR3 region is CASAEPRGARNQPQHF. In DNA form, the CDR3 reads TGTGCCAGCGCGGAACCGAGGGGGGCCCGCAATCAGCCCCAGCATTTT. The chain is built from TRBV28 and TRBJ1-5; D possibly corresponds to TRBD1 (6 bases). Looked up from germline, CDR1 is MDHEN and CDR2 is SYDVKM. V dropped 8 bases and J dropped 2 bases, with 19 bases sitting between them. The CDR3 runs 16 residues.